This TCR beta chain was recorded in a study of T cell clones after liver transplantation. To note about this clone: Its antigen is not known.

Study-level results: Migration into the graft, not deletion, may explain lost graft donor-reactive T cells. Compared with third party-reactive sequences, donor-reactive ones declined more, independent of withdrawal success.

Here immunoSEQ multiplex PCR was the method, and the copy in TCRdb shows in-frame clones only, minus some. The sample consists of 75,000 to 85,000 clones, 75% to 90% of them appearing once. The length of the CDR3 is 14 residues. The germline V and J ends were trimmed by 2 bases and 1 base, with 8 bases remaining between them. The origin of this receptor is a human patient who received a liver transplant. Some of the T cells might come from the graft donor. The rearrangement uses TRBV23-1 and TRBJ2-5; D may be TRBD2 (6 bases). TRBV23-1 qualifies as an ORF whose function is uncertain. The material was CD4+ T cells from blood, obtained at the 22-month timepoint. CDR3 protein: CASSQGDFQETQYF. The CDR3 DNA is TGCGCCAGCAGTCAAGGGGACTTCCAAGAGACCCAGTACTTC.